This T cell receptor beta chain was sequenced during a study of T cells in narcolepsy. Sequencing was performed with immunoSEQ multiplex PCR; in TCRdb, only in-frame clones are kept and a portion is missing. The sample has around 35,000 clones, about nine tenths seen once. This CDR3 contains 15 residues. Germline V gives CDR1 SNHLY, CDR2 FYNNEI. Trimming left V 7 bases short and J 4 bases short, with 19 bases between. Source material: CD45RA- memory CD4+ T cells from PBMCs. This sequence originates from a human donor with narcolepsy. V and J are TRBV2 and TRBJ1-2; D might be TRBD1 (6 bases). CDR3 sequence: CASTYSGGAGYGYTF. CDR3 bases: TGTGCCAGCACTTACTCCGGGGGCGCAGGCTATGGCTACACCTTC.